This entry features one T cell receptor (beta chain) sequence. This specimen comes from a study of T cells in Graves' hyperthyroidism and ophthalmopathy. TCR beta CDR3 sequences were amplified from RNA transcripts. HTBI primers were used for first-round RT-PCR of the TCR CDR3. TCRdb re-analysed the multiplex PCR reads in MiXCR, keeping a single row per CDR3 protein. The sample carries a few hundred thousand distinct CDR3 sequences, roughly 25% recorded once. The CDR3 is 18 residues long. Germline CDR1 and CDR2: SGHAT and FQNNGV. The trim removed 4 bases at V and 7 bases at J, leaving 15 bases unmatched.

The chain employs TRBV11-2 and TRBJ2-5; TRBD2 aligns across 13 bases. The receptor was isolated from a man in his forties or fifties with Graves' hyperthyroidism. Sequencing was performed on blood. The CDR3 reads CASSSLGTSGTGRRTQYF. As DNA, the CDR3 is TGTGCCAGCAGCTCCCTCGGGACTAGCGGGACAGGGAGGCGGACCCAGTACTTC.